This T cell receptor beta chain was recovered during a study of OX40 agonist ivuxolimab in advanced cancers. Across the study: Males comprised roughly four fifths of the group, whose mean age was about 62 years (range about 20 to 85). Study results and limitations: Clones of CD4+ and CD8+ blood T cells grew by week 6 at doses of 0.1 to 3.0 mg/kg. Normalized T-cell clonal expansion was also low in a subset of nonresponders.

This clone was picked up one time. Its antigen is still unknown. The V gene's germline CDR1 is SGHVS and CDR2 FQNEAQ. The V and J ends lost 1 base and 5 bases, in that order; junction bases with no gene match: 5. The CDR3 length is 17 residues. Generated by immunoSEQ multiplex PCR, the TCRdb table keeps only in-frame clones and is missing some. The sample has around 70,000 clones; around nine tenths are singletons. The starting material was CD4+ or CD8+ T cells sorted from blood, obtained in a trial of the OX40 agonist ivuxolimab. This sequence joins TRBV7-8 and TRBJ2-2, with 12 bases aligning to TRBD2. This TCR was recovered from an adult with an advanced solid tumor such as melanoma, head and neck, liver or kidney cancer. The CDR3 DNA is TGTGCCAGCAGCTTAGGGCTAGCGGGGGGGCGAACCGGGGAGCTGTTTTTT. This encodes CASSLGLAGGRTGELFF.